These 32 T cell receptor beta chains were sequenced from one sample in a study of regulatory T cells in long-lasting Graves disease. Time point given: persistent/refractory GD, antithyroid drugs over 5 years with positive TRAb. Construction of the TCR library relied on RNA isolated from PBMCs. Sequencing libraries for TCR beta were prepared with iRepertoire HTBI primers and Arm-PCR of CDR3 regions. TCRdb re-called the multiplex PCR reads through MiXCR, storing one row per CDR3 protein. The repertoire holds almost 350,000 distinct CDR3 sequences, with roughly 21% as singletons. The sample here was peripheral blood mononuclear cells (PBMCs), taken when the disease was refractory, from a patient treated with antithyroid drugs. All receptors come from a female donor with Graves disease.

The CDR3 bases are TGTGCCAGCAGCTTAGGAGCGGGGGGGCCCACAGATACGCAGTATTTT. Translation gives CASSLGAGGPTDTQYF. The chain has TRBV7-2 and TRBJ2-3, with 10 bases fitting TRBD2. Germline V CDR1 and CDR2: SGHTA, FQGNSA. V lost 1 base and J lost 2; bases outside the gene matches: 3. The CDR3 is made up of 16 amino acids.

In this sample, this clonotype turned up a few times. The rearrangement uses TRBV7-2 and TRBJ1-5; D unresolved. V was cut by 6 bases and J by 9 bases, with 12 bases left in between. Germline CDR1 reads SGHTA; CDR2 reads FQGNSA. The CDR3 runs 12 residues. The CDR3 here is CASRPTSGPQHF. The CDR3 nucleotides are TGTGCCAGCAGGCCCACCTCAGGGCCCCAGCATTTT.

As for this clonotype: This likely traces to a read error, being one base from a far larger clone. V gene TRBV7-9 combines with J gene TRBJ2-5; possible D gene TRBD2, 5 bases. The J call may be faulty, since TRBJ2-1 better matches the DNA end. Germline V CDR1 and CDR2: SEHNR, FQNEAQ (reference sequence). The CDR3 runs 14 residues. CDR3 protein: CASSFTRYGDEQFF. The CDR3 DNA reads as TGTGCCAGCAGCTTTACACGGTACGGGGATGAGCAGTTCTTC.

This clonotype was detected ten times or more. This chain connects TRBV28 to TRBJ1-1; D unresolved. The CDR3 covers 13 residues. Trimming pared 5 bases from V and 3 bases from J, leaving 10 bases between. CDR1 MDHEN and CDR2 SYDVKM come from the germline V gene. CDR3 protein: CASSLLKDTEAFF. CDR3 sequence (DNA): TGTGCCAGCAGTCTCCTAAAGGACACTGAAGCTTTCTTT. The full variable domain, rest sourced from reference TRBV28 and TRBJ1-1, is DVKVTQSSRYLVKRTGEKVFLECVQDMDHENMFWYRQDPGLGLRLIYFSYDVKMKEKGDIPEGYSVSREKKERFSLILESASTNQTSMYLCASSLLKDTEAFFGQGTRLTVV.

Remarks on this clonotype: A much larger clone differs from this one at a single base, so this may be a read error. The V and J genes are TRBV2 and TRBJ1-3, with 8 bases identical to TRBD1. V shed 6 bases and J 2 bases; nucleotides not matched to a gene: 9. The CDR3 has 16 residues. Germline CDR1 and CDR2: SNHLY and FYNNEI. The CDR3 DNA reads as TGTGCCAGCAGCCGAGACAGGGGATCGCCTGGAAACACCATATATTTT. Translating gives CASSRDRGSPGNTIYF.

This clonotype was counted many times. The CDR3 spells CASSEAGSSYEQYF. In nucleotides, the CDR3 is TGTGCCAGCAGTGAAGCAGGTTCCTCCTACGAGCAGTACTTC. The gene calls are TRBV2 and TRBJ2-7, with D uncertain. V shed 0 bases and J shed 0 bases, with 6 bases lying between them. The CDR3 has 14 residues. The germline V gene has CDR1 SNHLY and CDR2 FYNNEI.

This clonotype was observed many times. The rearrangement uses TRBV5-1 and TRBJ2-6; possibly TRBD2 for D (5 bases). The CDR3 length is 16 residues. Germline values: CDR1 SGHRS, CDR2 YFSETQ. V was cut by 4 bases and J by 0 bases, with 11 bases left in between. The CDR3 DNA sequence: TGCGCCAGCAGCGTCCCGGGGATCTCTGGGGCCAACGTCCTGACTTTC. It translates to CASSVPGISGANVLTF.

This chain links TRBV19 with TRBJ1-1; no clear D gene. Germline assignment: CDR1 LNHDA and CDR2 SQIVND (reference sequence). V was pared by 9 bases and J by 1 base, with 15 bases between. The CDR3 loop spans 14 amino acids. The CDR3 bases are TGTGCCAGCCGTCCGACCCCAAGGAACACTGAAGCTTTCTTT. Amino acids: CASRPTPRNTEAFF.

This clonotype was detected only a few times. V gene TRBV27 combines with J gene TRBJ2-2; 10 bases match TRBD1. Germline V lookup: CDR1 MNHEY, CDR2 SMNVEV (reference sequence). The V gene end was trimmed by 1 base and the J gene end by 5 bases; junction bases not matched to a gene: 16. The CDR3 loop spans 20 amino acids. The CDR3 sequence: CASSLYQTETGGHGTGELFF. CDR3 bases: TGTGCCAGCAGTTTATATCAGACTGAGACAGGGGGCCATGGGACCGGGGAGCTGTTTTTT.

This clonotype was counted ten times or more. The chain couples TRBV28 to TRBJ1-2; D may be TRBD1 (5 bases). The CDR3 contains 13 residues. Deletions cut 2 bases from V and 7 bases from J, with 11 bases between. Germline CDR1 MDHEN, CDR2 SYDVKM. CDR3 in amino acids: CASSLRQGFGYTF. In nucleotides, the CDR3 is TGTGCCAGCAGTTTAAGGCAGGGCTTTGGCTACACCTTC.

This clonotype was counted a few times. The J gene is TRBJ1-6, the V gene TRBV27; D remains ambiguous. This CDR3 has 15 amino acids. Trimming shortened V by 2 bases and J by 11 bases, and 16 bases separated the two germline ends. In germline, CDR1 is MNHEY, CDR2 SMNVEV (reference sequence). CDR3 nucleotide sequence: TGTGCCAGCAGTTTAGAACCGACCGACCGAACACCCCTCCACTTT. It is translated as CASSLEPTDRTPLHF.

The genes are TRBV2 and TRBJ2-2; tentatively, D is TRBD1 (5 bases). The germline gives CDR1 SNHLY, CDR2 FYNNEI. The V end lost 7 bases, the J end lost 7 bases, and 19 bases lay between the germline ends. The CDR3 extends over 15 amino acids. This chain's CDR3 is CASKPTGQFDGELFF. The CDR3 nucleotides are TGTGCCAGCAAACCTACTGGACAATTTGACGGGGAGCTGTTTTTT. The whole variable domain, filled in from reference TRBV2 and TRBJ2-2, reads EPEVTQTPSHQVTQMGQEVILRCVPISNHLYFYWYRQILGQKVEFLVSFYNNEISEKSEIFDDQFSVERPDGSNFTLKIRSTKLEDSAMYFCASKPTGQFDGELFFGEGSRLTVL.

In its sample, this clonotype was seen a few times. In DNA, the CDR3 is TGCGCCAGCAGCCGTAGCGGGAGGGCCTCCTACGAGCAGTACTTC. This encodes CASSRSGRASYEQYF. The chain couples TRBV5-1 to TRBJ2-7; 11 nucleotides line up with TRBD2. V lost 4 bases, J lost 0 bases, and 3 bases stayed unmatched. The V gene's germline CDR1 is SGHRS and CDR2 YFSETQ. CDR3 length: 15 amino acids.

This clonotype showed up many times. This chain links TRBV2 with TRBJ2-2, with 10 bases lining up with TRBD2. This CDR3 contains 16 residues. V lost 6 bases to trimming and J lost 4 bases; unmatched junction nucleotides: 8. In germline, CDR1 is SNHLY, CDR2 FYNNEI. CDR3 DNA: TGTGCCAGCAGAGACCGGACTAGCGGCACCACCGGGGAGCTGTTTTTT. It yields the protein CASRDRTSGTTGELFF.

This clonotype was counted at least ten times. As DNA, the CDR3 is TGTGCCAGCAGCTTTTCCCGGACAGGTGGCGGCGAGCAGTACTTC. As protein: CASSFSRTGGGEQYF. The chain uses TRBV7-2 and TRBJ2-7; TRBD1 matches 7 bases. Per the germline V gene, CDR1 is SGHTA and CDR2 is FQGNSA. The CDR3 is made up of 15 amino acids. Trimming cost V 3 bases and J 6 bases; bases outside gene matches: 11.

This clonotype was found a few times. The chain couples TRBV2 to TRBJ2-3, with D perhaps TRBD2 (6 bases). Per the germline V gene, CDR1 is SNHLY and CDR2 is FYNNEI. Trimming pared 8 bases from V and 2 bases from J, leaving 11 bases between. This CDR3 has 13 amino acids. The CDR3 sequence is CASAGGDTDTQYF. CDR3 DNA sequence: TGTGCCAGCGCAGGAGGGGACACAGATACGCAGTATTTT. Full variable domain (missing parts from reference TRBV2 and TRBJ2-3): EPEVTQTPSHQVTQMGQEVILRCVPISNHLYFYWYRQILGQKVEFLVSFYNNEISEKSEIFDDQFSVERPDGSNFTLKIRSTKLEDSAMYFCASAGGDTDTQYFGPGTRLTVL.

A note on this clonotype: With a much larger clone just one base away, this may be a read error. The CDR3 reads CSVGGNGETQYF. Written as DNA, the CDR3 is TGCAGCGTTGGGGGGAACGGGGAGACCCAGTACTTC. The chain carries TRBV29-1 and TRBJ2-5; either TRBD1 or TRBD2 may fit D (5 bases each). This CDR3 has 12 amino acids. The V gene lost 4 bases and the J gene lost 5 bases, with 11 bases spanning the gap. The V gene's germline CDR1 is SQVTM and CDR2 ANQGSEA.

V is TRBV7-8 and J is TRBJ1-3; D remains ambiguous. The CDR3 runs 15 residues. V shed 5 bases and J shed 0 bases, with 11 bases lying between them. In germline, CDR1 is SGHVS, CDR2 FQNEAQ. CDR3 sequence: CASSPLRVSGNTIYF. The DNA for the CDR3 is TGTGCCAGCAGCCCCCTCCGGGTCTCTGGAAACACCATATATTTT.

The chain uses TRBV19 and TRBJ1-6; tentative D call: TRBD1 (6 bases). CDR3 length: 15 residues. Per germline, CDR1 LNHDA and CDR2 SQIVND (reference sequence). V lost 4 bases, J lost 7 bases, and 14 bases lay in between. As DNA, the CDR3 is TGTGCCAGTAGTACCTCCGGGACAACCAATTCACCCCTCCACTTT. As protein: CASSTSGTTNSPLHF.

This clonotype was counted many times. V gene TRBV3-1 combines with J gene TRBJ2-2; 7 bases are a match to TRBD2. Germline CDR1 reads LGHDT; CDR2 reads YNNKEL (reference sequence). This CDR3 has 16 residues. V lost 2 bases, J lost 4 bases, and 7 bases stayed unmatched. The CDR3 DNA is TGTGCCAGCAGCCAACTAGGACTAGTACCCACCGGGGAGCTGTTTTTT. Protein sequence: CASSQLGLVPTGELFF.

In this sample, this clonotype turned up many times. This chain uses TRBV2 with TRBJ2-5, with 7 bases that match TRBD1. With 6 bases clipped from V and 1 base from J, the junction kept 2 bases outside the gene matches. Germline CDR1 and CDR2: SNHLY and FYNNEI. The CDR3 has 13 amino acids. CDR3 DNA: TGTGCCAGCAGCGACAGGGTCCAAGAGACCCAGTACTTC. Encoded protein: CASSDRVQETQYF.

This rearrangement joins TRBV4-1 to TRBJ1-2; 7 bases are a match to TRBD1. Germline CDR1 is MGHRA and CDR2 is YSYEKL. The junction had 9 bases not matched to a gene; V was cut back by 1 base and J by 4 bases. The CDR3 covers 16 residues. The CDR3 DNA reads TGCGCCAGCAGCCAAGGCGTGAGGGGGCCATCCTATGGCTACACCTTC. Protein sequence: CASSQGVRGPSYGYTF.

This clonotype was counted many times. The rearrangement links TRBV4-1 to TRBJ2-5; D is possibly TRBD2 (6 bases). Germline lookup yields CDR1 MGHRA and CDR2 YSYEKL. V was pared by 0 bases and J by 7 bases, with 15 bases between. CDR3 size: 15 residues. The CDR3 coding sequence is TGCGCCAGCAGCCAAGATGGGTTCGGGAGTACGACCCAGTACTTC. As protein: CASSQDGFGSTTQYF.

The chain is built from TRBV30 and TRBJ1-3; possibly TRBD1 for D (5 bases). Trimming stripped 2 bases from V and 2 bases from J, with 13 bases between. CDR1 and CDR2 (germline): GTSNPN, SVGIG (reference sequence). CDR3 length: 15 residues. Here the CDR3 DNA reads TGTGCCTGGAGTAGGCTTGGGGGTCCTGGAAACACCATATATTTT. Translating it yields CAWSRLGGPGNTIYF.

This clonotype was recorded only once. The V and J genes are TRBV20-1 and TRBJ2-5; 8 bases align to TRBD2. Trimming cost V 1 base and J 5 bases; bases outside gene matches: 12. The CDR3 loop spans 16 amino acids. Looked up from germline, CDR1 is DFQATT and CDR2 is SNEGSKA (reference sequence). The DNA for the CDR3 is TGCAGTGCTAGAGTCGGGGGGGGCGGGTTTGAGGAGACCCAGTACTTC. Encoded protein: CSARVGGGGFEETQYF.

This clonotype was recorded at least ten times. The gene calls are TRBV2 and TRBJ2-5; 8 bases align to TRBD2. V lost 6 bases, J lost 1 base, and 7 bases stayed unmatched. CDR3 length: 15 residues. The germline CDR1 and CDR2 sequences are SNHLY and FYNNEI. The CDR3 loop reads CASSRLTSGQETQYF. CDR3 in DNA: TGTGCCAGCAGCAGACTTACTAGCGGCCAAGAGACCCAGTACTTC.

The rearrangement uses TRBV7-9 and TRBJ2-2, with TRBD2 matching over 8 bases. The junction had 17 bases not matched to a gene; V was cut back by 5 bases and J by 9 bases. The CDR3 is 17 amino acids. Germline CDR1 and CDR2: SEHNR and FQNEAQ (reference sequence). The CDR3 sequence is CASSTFRERENVRELFF. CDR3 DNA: TGTGCCAGCAGCACTTTCCGGGAGCGGGAGAATGTGCGGGAGCTGTTTTTT.

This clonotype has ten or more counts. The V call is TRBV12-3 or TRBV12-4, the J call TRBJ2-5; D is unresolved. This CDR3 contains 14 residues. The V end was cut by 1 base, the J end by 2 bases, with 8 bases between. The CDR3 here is CASSLELLQETQYF. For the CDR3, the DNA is TGTGCCAGCAGTTTAGAACTACTTCAAGAGACCCAGTACTTC.

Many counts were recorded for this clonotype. The CDR3 loop reads CASSLRDRGIISNQPQHF. The CDR3 DNA reads as TGTGCCAGCAGTCTCCGGGACAGGGGGATTATTAGCAATCAGCCCCAGCATTTT. This chain links TRBV12-3 or TRBV12-4 with TRBJ1-5; 11 bases map to TRBD1. The junction had 9 bases not matched to a gene; V was cut back by 5 bases and J by 0 bases. The CDR3 runs 18 residues.

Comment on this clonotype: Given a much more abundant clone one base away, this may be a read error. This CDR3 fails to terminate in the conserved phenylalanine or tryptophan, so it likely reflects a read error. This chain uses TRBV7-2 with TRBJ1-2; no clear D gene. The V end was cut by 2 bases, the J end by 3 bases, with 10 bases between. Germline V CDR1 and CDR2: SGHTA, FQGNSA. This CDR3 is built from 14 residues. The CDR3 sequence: CASSLLKGDYGYTS. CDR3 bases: TGTGCCAGCAGCTTACTCAAGGGAGACTATGGCTACACCTCC.

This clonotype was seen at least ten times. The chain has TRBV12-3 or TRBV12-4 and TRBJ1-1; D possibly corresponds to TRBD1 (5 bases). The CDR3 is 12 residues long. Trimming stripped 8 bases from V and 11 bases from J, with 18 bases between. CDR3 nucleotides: TGTGCCAGCGGCCAAGGGGTCACGTATGCTTTCTTT. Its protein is CASGQGVTYAFF.

Here the CDR3 DNA reads TGTGCCATCAAGGGGAGGTCCCTTGCTGGTGGCTACACCTTC. Translation: CAIKGRSLAGGYTF. The chain carries TRBV10-3 and TRBJ1-2; D possibly corresponds to TRBD1 (5 bases). The CDR3 is 14 residues long. Deletions cut 7 bases from V and 7 bases from J, with 19 bases between. The germline CDR1 and CDR2 sequences are ENHRY and SYGVKD.